This T cell receptor beta chain was obtained from a study of beta chain features in type 1 diabetes. Study-level information: On cell yields, gender and age, patients and healthy donors were similar.

Study findings and constraints: Naive, central memory and Treg TCRB repertoires seemed to resemble each other more closely in patients than they did in healthy donors. Shortening of TCRB CDR3s, moderate but significant, appeared in all four CD4+ subsets of Type 1 diabetes patients. Type 1 diabetes patients showed fewer insertions and more deletions at VDJ junctions.

Germline V gene data show CDR1 as SGHRS and CDR2 as YFSETQ. Trimming took 0 bases from V and 7 from J; bases not matched to a gene: 12. This CDR3 is built from 16 residues. Isolated RNA was reverse transcribed in full, so expressed TCRB transcripts were sequenced. TCRdb keeps only in-frame clones here, not all; method: immunoSEQ multiplex PCR. The data show about 170,000 clones, with 7.8% seen just once and 0.94% held by the top ten. Comment on this clone: As yet, its antigen is unknown.

CD45RO/CCR7/CD25/CD127/CD95/CD27 separated CD4+ naive, central memory, regulatory and stem cell-like memory cells by sorting. Sequencing used central memory CD4+ T cells from blood. This receptor was taken from a woman in her 40s with type 1 diabetes. The V gene is TRBV5-1, the J gene TRBJ2-7; 8 bases line up with TRBD1. The CDR3 bases are TGCGCCAGCAGCTTGGTTGTGGGGACAGGATCTGGAGAGCAGTACTTC. Translation gives CASSLVVGTGSGEQYF. Drawing the rest from reference TRBV5-1 and TRBJ2-7, the complete variable domain is KAGVTQTPRYLIKTRGQQVTLSCSPISGHRSVSWYQQTPGQGLQFLFEYFSETQRNKGNFPGRFSGRQFSNSRSEMNVSTLELGDSALYLCASSLVVGTGSGEQYFGPGTRLTVT.